This T cell receptor (beta chain) was retrieved from a study of response to subunit inactivated influenza vaccine (dated by TCRdb to the late 2010s). Broadly, across the study: To follow how T cells responded to a trivalent subunit inactivated influenza vaccine, the researchers relied on deep quantitative profiling of the T cell receptor repertoire. The paper as a whole reports these results and caveats: The authors proposed that each seasonal influenza vaccination may bring in only a limited number of new T cells.

This clonotype was recorded many times. Its antigen target is currently unknown. No base quality values were provided; no much bigger clone lies one nucleotide off. The library was generated by RT-PCR. The listed sequencing device is Illumina HiSeq 2500. TCRdb handled the public reads itself, with Q25 trimming in fastp and clone calling in MiXCR, and kept productive beta chains. Rows with a matching CDR3 protein are joined into one entry that keeps the most common DNA and genes. This sample is represented by around 570,000 distinct CDR3 sequences; 7.6% of them were singletons. The ten largest clones take up 10% to 15% of the sample. Measured from the cysteine to the phenylalanine, the CDR3 is 16 residues long. Only the CDR3 region is kept as DNA, spanning 48 bases read in frame from base 1. A distance of 28 bases separates the germline ends of V and J, which lose 6 bases and 8 bases respectively. According to the germline V gene (reference sequence), CDR1 reads DFQATT and CDR2 reads SNEGSKA.

The clonotype was recovered from a man aged 45-69 years who received an inactivated influenza vaccine. Donor details come from another sample of the same person, matched by shared clones. The sample in question was PBMCs from blood, obtained roughly 24 months after vaccination. In this chain, TRBV20-1 is recombined with TRBJ1-2; TRBD1 might be the D gene, on 5 matching bases. The CDR3 in this case is CSATRDETTPGRGYTF. The nucleotide sequence reads as follows: TGCAGTGCAACCAGGGATGAGACGACTCCCGGTAGGGGCTACACCTTC.